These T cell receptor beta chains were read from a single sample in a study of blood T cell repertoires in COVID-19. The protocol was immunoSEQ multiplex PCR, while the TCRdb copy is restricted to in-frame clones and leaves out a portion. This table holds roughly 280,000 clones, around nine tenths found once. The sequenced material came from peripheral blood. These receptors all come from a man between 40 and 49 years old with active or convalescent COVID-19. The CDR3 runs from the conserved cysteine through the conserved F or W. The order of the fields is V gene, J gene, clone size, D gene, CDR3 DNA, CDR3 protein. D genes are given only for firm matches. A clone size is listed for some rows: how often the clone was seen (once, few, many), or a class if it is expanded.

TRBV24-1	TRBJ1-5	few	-	TGTGCCACCAGTGATTTGAAGGGGGATCAGCCCCAGCATTTT	CATSDLKGDQPQHF
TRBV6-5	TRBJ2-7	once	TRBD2	TGTGCCAGCACCAGGACTAGCGGGAGCCCCTACGAGCAGTACTTC	CASTRTSGSPYEQYF
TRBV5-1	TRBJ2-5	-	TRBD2	TGCGCCAGCAGCTACCTTAGCGGGGGGGCGGAGACCCAGTACTTC	CASSYLSGGAETQYF
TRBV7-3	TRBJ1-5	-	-	TGTGCCAGCAGCTTAGACTACAATCAGCCCCAGCATTTT	CASSLDYNQPQHF
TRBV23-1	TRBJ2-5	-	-	TGCGCCAGCAGTCAAAATGGATGGGGACAACCCAGAAAAGAGACCCAGTACTTC	CASSQNGWGQPRKETQYF
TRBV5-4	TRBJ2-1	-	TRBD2	TGTGCCAGCAGCTTGGGTAGCGGGCGGGTCGGCTGGTCCTACAATGAGCAGTTCTTC	CASSLGSGRVGWSYNEQFF
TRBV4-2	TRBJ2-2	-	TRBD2	TGTGCCAGCAGCCCTAAACCGGGACTAGCGGGGGGGACCGGGGAGCTGTTTTTT	CASSPKPGLAGGTGELFF
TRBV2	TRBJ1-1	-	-	TGTGCCAGCACAGGGGAGAACACTGAAGCTTTCTTT	CASTGENTEAFF
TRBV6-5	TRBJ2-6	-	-	TGTGCCAGCAGTTACTCCAGCGGCTCTGGGGCCAACGTCCTGACTTTC	CASSYSSGSGANVLTF
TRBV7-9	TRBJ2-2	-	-	TGTGCCAGCAACAGGGACACCGGGGAGCTGTTTTTT	CASNRDTGELFF
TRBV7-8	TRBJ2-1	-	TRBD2	TGTGCCAGCAGCTTAGTGGGCAGCGGGAGGGCCGTAAATGAGCAGTTCTTC	CASSLVGSGRAVNEQFF
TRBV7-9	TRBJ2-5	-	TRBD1	TGTGCCAGCAGCCCCGGGACAGTCGGCGTCGGGGAGACCCAGTACTTC	CASSPGTVGVGETQYF
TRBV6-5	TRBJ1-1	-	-	TGTGCCAGCAGCCAAACAGGGTTCGGTGCTTTCTTT	CASSQTGFGAFF
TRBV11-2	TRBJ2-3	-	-	TGTGCCAGCAGCTCTTCAGGTGCCTTCACAGATACGCAGTATTTT	CASSSSGAFTDTQYF
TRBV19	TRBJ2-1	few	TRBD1	TGTGCCAGTAGGAGGGACAGAGATTCCTACAATGAGCAGTTCTTC	CASRRDRDSYNEQFF
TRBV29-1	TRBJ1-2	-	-	TGCAGCGTTAGACTCACGGGGGGCTACACCTTC	CSVRLTGGYTF
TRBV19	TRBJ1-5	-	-	TGTGCCAGTAGTATAGTTCCAGGCCCCCAGCATTTT	CASSIVPGPQHF
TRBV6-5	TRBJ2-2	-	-	TGTGCCAGCAGGGGACGACAGGCGACCGGGGAGCTGTTTTTT	CASRGRQATGELFF
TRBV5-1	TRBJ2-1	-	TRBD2	TGCGCCAGCAGCATTACTAGCGGTACTTACAATGAGCAGTTCTTC	CASSITSGTYNEQFF
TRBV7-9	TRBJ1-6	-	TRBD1	TGTGCCAGCAGCTTAGCGCAGGGGGACTGGTCACCCCTCCACTTT	CASSLAQGDWSPLHF
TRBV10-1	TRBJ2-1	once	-	TGCGCCAGCAGTGATCTTCCTGTACAGGGAGTAGGTAAACGAGATGAGCAGTTCTTC	CASSDLPVQGVGKRDEQFF
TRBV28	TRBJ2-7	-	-	TGTGCCACTACTCTGCGGGGGCCCCACTACGAGCAGTACTTC	CATTLRGPHYEQYF
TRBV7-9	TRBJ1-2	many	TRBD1	TGTGCCAGCAGGCCCGGGACAGGGTCCGCTAACTATGGCTACACCTTC	CASRPGTGSANYGYTF
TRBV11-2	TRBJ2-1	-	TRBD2	TGTGCCAGCAGTCAAACTAGCGGGGGTTCTAAGTTCTTC	CASSQTSGGSKFF